By share, the clone carrying this T cell receptor (beta chain) ranks as medium-sized. The record originates from a study of patients and donors after allogeneic stem cell transplantation. This CDR3 contains 8 residues. V was clipped by 8 bases and J by 10 bases, with 6 bases between them. Germline values: CDR1 SGHKS, CDR2 YYEKEE (reference sequence). TCRdb processed the RT-PCR reads anew with MiXCR; each CDR3 protein has one entry. The sample comprises approximately 1,500 distinct CDR3 sequences, approximately 15% of which are singletons, and approximately 50% rests with the top ten. Sequencing was carried out using blood, either unsorted or a sorted T cell fraction (not recorded which). This chain uses TRBV5-5 with TRBJ1-1; D is undetermined. This sequence originates from a human donor who was either an allogeneic HSCT recipient or a stem cell or donor lymphocyte infusion donor (not recorded which). It is not recorded whose cells these are; they may come from a transplant donor. CDR3 sequence: CARTIAFF. CDR3 nucleotides: TGTGCCAGAACAATAGCTTTCTTT. The full variable domain, completed using reference TRBV5-5 and TRBJ1-1, is DAGVTQSPTHLIKTRGQQVTLRCSPISGHKSVSWYQQVLGQGPQFIFQYYEKEERGRGNFPDRFSARQFPNYSSELNVNALLLGDSALYLCARTIAFFGQGTRLTVV.